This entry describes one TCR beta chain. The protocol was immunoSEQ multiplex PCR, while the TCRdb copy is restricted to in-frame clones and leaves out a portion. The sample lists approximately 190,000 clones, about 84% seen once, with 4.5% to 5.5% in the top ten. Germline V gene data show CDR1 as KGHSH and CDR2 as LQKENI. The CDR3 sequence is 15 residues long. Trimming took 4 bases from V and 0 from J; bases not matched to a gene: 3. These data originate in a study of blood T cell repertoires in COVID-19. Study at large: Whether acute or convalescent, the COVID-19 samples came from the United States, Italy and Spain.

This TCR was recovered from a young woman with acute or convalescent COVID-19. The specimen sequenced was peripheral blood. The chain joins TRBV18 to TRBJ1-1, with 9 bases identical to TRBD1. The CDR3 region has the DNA TGTGCCAGCTCACGGGACAGGGCAATGAACACTGAAGCTTTCTTT. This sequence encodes CASSRDRAMNTEAFF.